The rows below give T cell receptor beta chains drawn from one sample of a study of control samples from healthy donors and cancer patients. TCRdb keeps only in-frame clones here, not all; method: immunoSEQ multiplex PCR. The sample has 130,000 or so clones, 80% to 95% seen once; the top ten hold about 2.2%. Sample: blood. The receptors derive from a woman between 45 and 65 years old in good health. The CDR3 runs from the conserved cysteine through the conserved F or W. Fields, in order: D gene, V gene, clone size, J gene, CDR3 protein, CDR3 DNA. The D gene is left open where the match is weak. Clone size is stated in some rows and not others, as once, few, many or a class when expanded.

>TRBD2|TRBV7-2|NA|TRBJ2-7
CASSLVAGEVSEQYF
TGTGCCAGCAGCTTAGTCGCGGGGGAGGTTTCCGAGCAGTACTTC
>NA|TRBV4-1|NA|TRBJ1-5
CASSQLRNQPQHF
TGCGCCAGCAGCCAGCTGAGAAATCAGCCCCAGCATTTT
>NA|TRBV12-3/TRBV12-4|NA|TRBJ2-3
CASSLGGAPTQYF
TGTGCCAGCAGTTTAGGTGGAGCACCTACGCAGTATTTT
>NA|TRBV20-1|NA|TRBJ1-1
CSASPGGNTEAFF
TGCAGTGCTAGTCCCGGGGGCAACACTGAAGCTTTCTTT
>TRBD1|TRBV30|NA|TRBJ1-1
CAWRATGGILNTEAFF
TGTGCCTGGAGGGCGACAGGGGGGATCCTGAACACTGAAGCTTTCTTT
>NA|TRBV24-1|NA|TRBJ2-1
CATSDPGVAEYNEQFF
TGTGCCACCAGTGACCCGGGAGTAGCGGAGTACAATGAGCAGTTCTTC
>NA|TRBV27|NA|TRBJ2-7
CASSLGSLSYEQYF
TGTGCCAGCAGTTTAGGGAGCCTCTCCTACGAGCAGTACTTC
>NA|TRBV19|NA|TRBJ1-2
CASSIGRGLIVGYTF
TGTGCCAGTAGTATTGGGAGGGGTCTTATCGTTGGCTACACCTTC
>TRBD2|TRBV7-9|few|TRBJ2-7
CASSLVGGGTYEQYF
TGTGCCAGCAGCTTGGTTGGCGGGGGGACCTACGAGCAGTACTTC
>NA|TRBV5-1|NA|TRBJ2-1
CASNPEPPYNEQFF
TGCGCCAGCAACCCCGAGCCTCCCTACAATGAGCAGTTCTTC
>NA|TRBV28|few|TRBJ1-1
CASFRDRVNTEAFF
TGTGCCAGCTTCCGCGATCGGGTTAACACTGAAGCTTTCTTT
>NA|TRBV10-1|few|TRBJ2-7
CASSDPPSYEQYF
TGCGCCAGCAGTGACCCCCCGTCCTACGAGCAGTACTTC
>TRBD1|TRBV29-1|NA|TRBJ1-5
CSPSLSGQSNQPQHF
TGCAGCCCTAGCCTCTCGGGACAGAGCAATCAGCCCCAGCATTTT
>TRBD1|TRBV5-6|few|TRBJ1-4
CASSLPGQGHEKLFF
TGTGCCAGCAGCTTACCGGGACAGGGACATGAAAAACTGTTTTTT